The source of this T cell receptor (beta chain) is a study of shared T cell receptors in the human thymus. This CDR3 spans 15 amino acids. V was shortened by 0 bases and J by 4 bases, with 12 bases between the two germline ends. Per the germline V gene, CDR1 is SGHTA and CDR2 is FQGNSA. Measured with immunoSEQ multiplex PCR; TCRdb has only the in-frame clones, and not every one. The sample carries hundreds of thousands of clones, approximately 88% recorded once. These same records also appear under a second study, on human thymus T cells. In that study: Healthy Finnish infants undergoing corrective surgery for congenital heart defects were used as donors. Resected material from corrective heart surgery provided the thymus tissue analysed. There appeared to be biased usage of V and J genes in thymic and blood repertoires. Reports from related research described highly overlapping thymic repertoires among unrelated individuals.

Sequenced: thymocytes. The rearrangement uses TRBV7-2 and TRBJ2-5; D possibly corresponds to TRBD2 (5 bases). The source is a boy younger than two with a congenital heart defect. This CDR3 reads CASSLAGRRSETQYF. CDR3 coding DNA: TGTGCCAGCAGCTTAGCGGGTCGGAGGTCAGAGACCCAGTACTTC.